This is a list of T cell receptor beta chains from one sample in a study of cytomegalovirus exposure and HLA in healthy donors. Some clones are missing from TCRdb's copy, which holds only in-frame ones; the method was immunoSEQ multiplex PCR. Among about 140,000 clones listed, roughly 76% were seen once. The sequencing input was PBMCs. These receptors were collected from a woman aged 40 to 49 in good health and CMV-seronegative. Each CDR3 is given with its conserved first and last residue. The D gene is left open where the match is weak. A row's size may be missing; if present it is once, few, many or a size class.

j_call | v_call | d_call | clone_size | cdr3_aa | cdr3_nt
TRBJ2-5 | TRBV7-2 | TRBD2 | . | CASSLQRGERETQYF | TGTGCCAGCAGCTTACAGCGGGGGGAAAGAGAGACCCAGTACTTC
TRBJ1-1 | TRBV5-5 | . | . | CASSLVPFSHLTEAFF | TGTGCCAGCAGCTTGGTCCCGTTCTCACATTTAACTGAAGCTTTCTTT
TRBJ2-2 | TRBV7-8 | TRBD1 | . | CASSFGQGATSNTGELFF | TGTGCCAGCAGCTTCGGACAGGGGGCTACCTCGAACACCGGGGAGCTGTTTTTT
TRBJ2-5 | TRBV29-1 | TRBD2 | . | CSVSTLAGGRETQYF | TGCAGCGTATCCACCCTAGCGGGGGGGCGGGAGACCCAGTACTTC
TRBJ1-5 | TRBV19 | . | . | CASSIRGAIRILQPQHF | TGTGCCAGTAGTATCCGGGGGGCAATCAGAATCCTTCAGCCCCAGCATTTT
TRBJ1-1 | TRBV6-1 | . | . | CASRETFSNTEAFF | TGTGCCAGCAGGGAAACATTTTCGAACACTGAAGCTTTCTTT
TRBJ2-2 | TRBV5-1 | TRBD1 | few | CASSSGQGAITGELFF | TGCGCCAGCAGCTCGGGACAGGGGGCAATTACCGGGGAGCTGTTTTTT
TRBJ2-2 | TRBV28 | . | . | CAGHRVPGELFF | TGTGCCGGTCACAGAGTCCCCGGGGAGCTGTTTTTT
TRBJ2-3 | TRBV19 | TRBD1 | . | CASRDRGRSSTDTQYF | TGTGCCAGTAGGGACAGGGGTAGGTCGAGCACAGATACGCAGTATTTT
TRBJ2-2 | TRBV6-1 | TRBD1 | . | CASREGGQGPGELFF | TGTGCCAGCAGGGAAGGCGGACAGGGTCCCGGGGAGCTGTTTTTT
TRBJ1-4 | TRBV7-9 | . | . | CASSLAGAEKLFF | TGTGCCAGCAGCTTAGCAGGGGCTGAAAAACTGTTTTTT
TRBJ1-2 | TRBV5-4 | . | . | CASSLSAGSYGYTF | TGTGCCAGCAGCTTGTCTGCAGGATCGTATGGCTACACCTTC
TRBJ2-5 | TRBV5-1 | . | . | CASSGLRGPQETQYF | TGCGCCAGCAGCGGACTCAGGGGTCCACAAGAGACCCAGTACTTC
TRBJ2-3 | TRBV6-1 | . | . | CASNPQGFADTQYF | TGTGCCAGCAATCCACAGGGTTTCGCAGATACGCAGTATTTT
TRBJ2-6 | TRBV29-1 | . | . | CSVGEEAPGANVLTF | TGCAGCGTGGGGGAGGAGGCGCCGGGGGCCAACGTCCTGACTTTC
TRBJ1-1 | TRBV5-1 | . | . | CASSSTVRGRDTEAFF | TGCGCCAGCAGCTCCACGGTCAGGGGCAGGGACACTGAAGCTTTCTTT
TRBJ1-4 | TRBV18 | . | few | CASSPRGAPNEKLFF | TGTGCCAGCTCGCCCCGCGGGGCCCCTAATGAAAAACTGTTTTTT
TRBJ1-3 | TRBV5-8 | . | . | CASSSARNTIYF | TGTGCCAGCAGCTCCGCGCGTAACACCATATATTTT
TRBJ2-3 | TRBV11-3 | TRBD2 | . | CASSLGLAGVTDTQYF | TGTGCCAGCAGCCTAGGCCTAGCGGGGGTCACAGATACGCAGTATTTT
TRBJ1-2 | TRBV5-1 | TRBD1 | . | CASSSLKQGAAGGYTF | TGCGCCAGCAGCTCCCTAAAACAGGGGGCTGCGGGGGGCTACACCTTC
TRBJ1-2 | TRBV4-3 | TRBD1 | once | CASSQGAGGNYGYTF | TGCGCCAGCAGCCAGGGGGCAGGGGGCAACTATGGCTACACCTTC
TRBJ1-2 | TRBV4-2 | TRBD1 | . | CASSQDSGGRGYTF | TGTGCCAGCAGCCAAGATTCAGGGGGCAGGGGCTACACCTTC
TRBJ2-3 | TRBV25-1 | TRBD2 | few | CASSEGLAGAGDTQYF | TGTGCCAGCAGTGAGGGACTAGCGGGGGCTGGAGATACGCAGTATTTT